This entry lists 5 T cell receptor beta chains sequenced from one sample in a study of blood T cells in healthy people across ages. Through a sample-barcoded 5' primer and a J-beta primer mix, a second PCR was run for about 6 to 11 cycles. TCRdb reanalysed the 5' RACE reads using MiXCR and keeps one entry per CDR3 protein. The table records 1,500,000 or so distinct CDR3 sequences, around 59% of them present only once. Specimen: blood. The receptors stem from a man younger than 30 in good health.

This clonotype was detected a few times. The chain employs TRBV4-2 and TRBJ2-1; 7 positions agree with TRBD1. The CDR3 is made up of 15 amino acids. The J segment lost 2 bases and the V segment lost 4 bases, leaving 5 bases of the junction unmatched. Germline V gene data show CDR1 as LGHNA and CDR2 as YNFKEQ. CDR3 amino acids: CASSPRGGPYNEQFF. CDR3 nucleotides: TGTGCCAGCAGCCCTCGAGGGGGCCCCTACAATGAGCAGTTCTTC.

The chain employs TRBV30 and TRBJ2-1; 10 nucleotides line up with TRBD2. V gave up 1 base and J gave up 2 bases; unmatched junction bases: 2. CDR3 length: 15 residues. From germline, CDR1 is GTSNPN and CDR2 SVGIG (reference sequence). Written as DNA, the CDR3 is TGTGCCTGGAGTGCTACTAGCGGGGCCTACAATGAGCAGTTCTTC. Its translation: CAWSATSGAYNEQFF.

This clonotype has just a few counts. The chain has TRBV2 and TRBJ1-1; TRBD1 matches at 10 bases. Trimming cost V 7 bases and J 11 bases; bases outside gene matches: 10. CDR3 length: 13 amino acids. Germline V gene lookup returns CDR1 SNHLY and CDR2 FYNNEI. CDR3 in DNA: TGTGCCAGCACTACTGACAGGGGGCGCCGGGCTTTCTTT. It codes for CASTTDRGRRAFF.

Points on this clonotype: The junction departs from germline at one end; a sequencing error may be responsible. The V gene is TRBV3-1, the J gene TRBJ2-3, with unresolved D. The CDR3 length is 12 residues. CDR1 and CDR2 from the germline V gene are LGHDT and YNNKEL (reference sequence). The CDR3 loop is CGSSQEGDTQYF. The CDR3 DNA reads as TGTGGCAGCAGCCAAGAAGGAGATACGCAGTATTTT.

This chain uses TRBV6-5 with TRBJ2-3; maybe TRBD1 (6 bases). Trimming removed 7 bases from V and 1 base from J, with 15 bases in between. Germline CDR1 reads MNHEY; CDR2 reads SVGAGI. This CDR3 has 15 residues. The CDR3 DNA follows: TGTGCCAGCAACACCGGGACACTTCGCACAGATACGCAGTATTTT. Protein sequence: CASNTGTLRTDTQYF.